This T cell receptor (beta chain) is drawn from a study of Ad26.COV2.S vaccination and SARS-CoV-2 variants. Treatment in this sample: roughly 18 received Ad26.COV2.S at low or high dose, single or two shots; roughly five received placebo; per-sample allocation not given. It was on day 63 after the first vaccine or placebo injection that samples were taken. With respect to this clone: Its antigen is not identified.

Clones were read by immunoSEQ multiplex PCR, and TCRdb kept only the in-frame ones, dropping some. The sample holds about 420,000 clones, around 87% seen once. Looked up from germline, CDR1 is SGHRS and CDR2 is YFSETQ. Deletions cut 4 bases from V and 8 bases from J, with 9 bases between. The CDR3 loop spans 11 amino acids. Study observations and caveats: It is possible that the TCR breadth and depth analyses underestimated the total T cell responses.

The receptor's source is a person aged 18-60 years who received the Ad26.COV2.S COVID-19 vaccine or a placebo. Specimen: peripheral blood, collected in a trial of Ad26.COV2.S vaccine versus placebo. The chain uses TRBV5-1 and TRBJ1-1; no clear D. The CDR3 DNA reads TGCGCCAGCAGCAACCCGCGGGAAGCTTTCTTT. Its translation: CASSNPREAFF.